This note documents a single T cell receptor beta chain sequence. Its specificity is not known. The CDR3 loop spans 15 amino acids. Trimming stripped 6 bases from V and 0 bases from J, with 16 bases between. Germline CDR1 and CDR2: DFQATT and SNEGSKA (reference sequence). The data were taken from a study of blood T cells in healthy people across ages. The second PCR ran about 6 to 12 cycles with a sample-barcoded 5' primer and J-beta primers. From the 5' RACE reads, TCRdb called clonotypes with MiXCR, one entry per CDR3 protein. The sample holds around 2 million distinct CDR3 sequences, more than 35% seen once. Study-level results: With age, beta diversity per million T cells declined roughly linearly, significantly by roughly 40.

Staff drew 8 to 10 milliliters of peripheral blood from each donor. Sequencing was carried out using blood. The gene calls are TRBV20-1 and TRBJ2-3; possibly TRBD2 for D (7 bases). This TCR was sampled from a human donor in good health. CDR3 coding DNA: TGCAGTGCGAAAGGGGGGGTAGCTAGCACAGATACGCAGTATTTT. Its protein is CSAKGGVASTDTQYF.